This T cell receptor (beta chain) emerged from a study of cytomegalovirus exposure and HLA in healthy donors. Study-wide points: Several of the most significant clusters appeared, in a later analysis, to be linked to common viral pathogens. The study flagged around 160 TCR beta chains as cytomegalovirus-associated. Sequencing probably produced one cluster of sequence variants that were highly shared.

Trimming cost V 0 bases and J 0 bases, with 9 bases left between them. Germline lookup yields CDR1 MGHRA and CDR2 YSYEKL. The CDR3 extends over 16 amino acids. In the PCR, 60 Vbeta and 13 Jbeta primers were used. The repertoire was sequenced with immunoSEQ multiplex PCR; TCRdb's copy has only in-frame clones and lacks some. The repertoire holds some 130,000 clones, about 82% seen once, with over 4% in the top ten. This clone was detected once. The antigen remains unidentified. This receptor was obtained from a man aged 30 to 45 in good health. The rearrangement links TRBV4-1 to TRBJ2-1; D is undetermined. Sequencing was done on a sample of PBMCs. The chain's CDR3 is CASSQDVPSSYNEQFF. CDR3 bases: TGCGCCAGCAGCCAAGATGTGCCGAGCTCCTACAATGAGCAGTTCTTC.